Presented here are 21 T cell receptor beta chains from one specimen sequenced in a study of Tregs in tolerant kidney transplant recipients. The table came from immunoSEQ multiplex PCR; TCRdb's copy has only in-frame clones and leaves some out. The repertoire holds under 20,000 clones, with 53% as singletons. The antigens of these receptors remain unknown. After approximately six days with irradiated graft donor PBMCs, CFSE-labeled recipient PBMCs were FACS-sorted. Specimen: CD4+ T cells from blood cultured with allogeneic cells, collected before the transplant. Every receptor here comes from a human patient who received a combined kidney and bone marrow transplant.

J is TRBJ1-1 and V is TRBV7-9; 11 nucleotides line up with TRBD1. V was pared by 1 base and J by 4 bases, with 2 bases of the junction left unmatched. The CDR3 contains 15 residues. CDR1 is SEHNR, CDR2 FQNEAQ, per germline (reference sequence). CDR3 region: CASSLVGTGGTEAFF. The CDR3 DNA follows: TGTGCCAGCAGCTTAGTGGGGACAGGGGGCACTGAAGCTTTCTTT.

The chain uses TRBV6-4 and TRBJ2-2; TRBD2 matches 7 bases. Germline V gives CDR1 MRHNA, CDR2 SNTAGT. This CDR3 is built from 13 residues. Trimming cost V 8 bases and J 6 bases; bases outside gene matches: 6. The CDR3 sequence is CASSRLAAGELFF. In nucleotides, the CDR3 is TGTGCCAGCTCGCGACTAGCCGCCGGGGAGCTGTTTTTT.

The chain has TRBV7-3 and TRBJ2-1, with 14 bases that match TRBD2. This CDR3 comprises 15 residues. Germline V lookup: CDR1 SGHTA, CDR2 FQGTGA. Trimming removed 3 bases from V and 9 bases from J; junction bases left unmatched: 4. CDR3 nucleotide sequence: TGTGCCAGCAGCTTCGGGACTAGCGGGGGTGCTGAGCAGTTCTTC. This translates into CASSFGTSGGAEQFF.

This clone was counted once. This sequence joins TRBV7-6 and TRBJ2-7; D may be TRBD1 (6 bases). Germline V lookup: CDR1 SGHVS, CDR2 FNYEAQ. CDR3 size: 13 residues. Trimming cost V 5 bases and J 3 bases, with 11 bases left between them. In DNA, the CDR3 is TGTGCCAGCAGCCTCCTACAGGGCTACGAGCAGTACTTC. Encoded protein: CASSLLQGYEQYF.

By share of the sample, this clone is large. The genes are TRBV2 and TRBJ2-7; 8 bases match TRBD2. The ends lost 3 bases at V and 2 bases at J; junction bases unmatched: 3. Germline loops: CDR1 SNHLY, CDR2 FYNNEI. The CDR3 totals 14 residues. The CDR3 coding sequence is TGTGCCAGCAGTGAGACTAGCGTTCCCTACGAGCAGTACTTC. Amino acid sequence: CASSETSVPYEQYF. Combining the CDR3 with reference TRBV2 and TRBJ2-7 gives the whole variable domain EPEVTQTPSHQVTQMGQEVILRCVPISNHLYFYWYRQILGQKVEFLVSFYNNEISEKSEIFDDQFSVERPDGSNFTLKIRSTKLEDSAMYFCASSETSVPYEQYFGPGTRLTVT.

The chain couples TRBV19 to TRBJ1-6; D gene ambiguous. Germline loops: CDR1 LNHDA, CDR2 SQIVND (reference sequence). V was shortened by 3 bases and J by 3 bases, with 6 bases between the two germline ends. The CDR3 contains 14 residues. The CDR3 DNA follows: TGTGCCAGTAGTATTGGCAGCTATAATTCACCCCTCCACTTT. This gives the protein CASSIGSYNSPLHF.

The chain's CDR3 is CASSYSRERAFF. The CDR3 DNA is TGTGCCAGCAGTTACTCGAGGGAACGAGCTTTCTTT. This rearrangement joins TRBV6-6 to TRBJ1-1, with D unresolved. The germline V and J ends were trimmed by 0 bases and 10 bases, with 9 bases remaining between them. From germline, CDR1 is MNHNY and CDR2 SVGAGI (reference sequence). The CDR3 sequence is 12 residues long.

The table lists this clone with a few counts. The CDR3 loop is CASSYRTDYAQGNGYTF. CDR3 nucleotide sequence: TGCGCCAGCAGCTATCGTACTGACTACGCACAGGGGAACGGCTACACCTTC. The V and J genes are TRBV5-1 and TRBJ1-2; TRBD1 matches at 7 bases. The CDR3 extends over 17 amino acids. Per the germline V gene, CDR1 is SGHRS and CDR2 is YFSETQ. Trimming cost V 3 bases and J 8 bases; bases outside gene matches: 19. The full variable domain, in which reference TRBV5-1 and TRBJ1-2 provide the parts outside the CDR3, is KAGVTQTPRYLIKTRGQQVTLSCSPISGHRSVSWYQQTPGQGLQFLFEYFSETQRNKGNFPGRFSGRQFSNSRSEMNVSTLELGDSALYLCASSYRTDYAQGNGYTFGSGTRLTVV.

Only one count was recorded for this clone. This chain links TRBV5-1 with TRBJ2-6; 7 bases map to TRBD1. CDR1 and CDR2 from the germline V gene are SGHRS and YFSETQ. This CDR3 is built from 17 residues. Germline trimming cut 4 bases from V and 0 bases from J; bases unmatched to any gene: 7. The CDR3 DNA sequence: TGCGCCAGCAGCATATCGACAGGGAACTCTGGGGCCAACGTCCTGACTTTC. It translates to CASSISTGNSGANVLTF.

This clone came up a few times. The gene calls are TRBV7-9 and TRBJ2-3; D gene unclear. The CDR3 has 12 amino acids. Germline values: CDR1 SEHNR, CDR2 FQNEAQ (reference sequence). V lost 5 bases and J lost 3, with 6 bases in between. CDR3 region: CASSGPTDTQYF. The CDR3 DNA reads TGTGCCAGCAGCGGGCCGACAGATACGCAGTATTTT. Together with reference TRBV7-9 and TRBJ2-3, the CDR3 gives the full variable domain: DTGVSQNPRHKITKRGQNVTFRCDPISEHNRLYWYRQTLGQGPEFLTYFQNEAQLEKSRLLSDRFSAERPKGSFSTLEIQRTEQGDSAMYLCASSGPTDTQYFGPGTRLTVL.

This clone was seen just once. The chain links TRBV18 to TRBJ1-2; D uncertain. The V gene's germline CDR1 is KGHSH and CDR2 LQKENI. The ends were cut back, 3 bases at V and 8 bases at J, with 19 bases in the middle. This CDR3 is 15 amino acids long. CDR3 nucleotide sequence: TGTGCCAGCTCACCTATCTCCGACCGACTAGGAGGCTACACCTTC. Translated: CASSPISDRLGGYTF.

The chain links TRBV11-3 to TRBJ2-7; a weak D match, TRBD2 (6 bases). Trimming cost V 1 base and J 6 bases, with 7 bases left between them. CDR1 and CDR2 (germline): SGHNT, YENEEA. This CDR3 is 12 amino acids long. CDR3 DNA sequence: TGTGCCAGCAGCTTAGCGGGAGTCGAGCAGTACTTC. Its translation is CASSLAGVEQYF.

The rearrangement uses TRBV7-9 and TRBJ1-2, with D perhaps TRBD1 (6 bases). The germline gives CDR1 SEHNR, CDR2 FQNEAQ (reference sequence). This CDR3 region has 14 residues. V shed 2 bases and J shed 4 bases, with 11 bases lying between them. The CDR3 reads CASSLQGPLYGYTF. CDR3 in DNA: TGTGCCAGCAGCTTACAGGGGCCCCTCTATGGCTACACCTTC.

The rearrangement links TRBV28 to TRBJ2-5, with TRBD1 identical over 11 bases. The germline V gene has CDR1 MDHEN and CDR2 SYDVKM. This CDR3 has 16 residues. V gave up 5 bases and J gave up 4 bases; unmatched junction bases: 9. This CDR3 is CASSPPGQGVGETQYF. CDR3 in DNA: TGTGCCAGCAGTCCCCCGGGACAGGGGGTGGGAGAGACCCAGTACTTC.

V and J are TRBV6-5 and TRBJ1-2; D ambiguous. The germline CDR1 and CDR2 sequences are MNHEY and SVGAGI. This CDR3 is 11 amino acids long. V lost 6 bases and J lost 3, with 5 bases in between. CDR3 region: CASRQDYGYTF. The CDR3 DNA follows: TGTGCCAGCAGACAAGACTATGGCTACACCTTC.

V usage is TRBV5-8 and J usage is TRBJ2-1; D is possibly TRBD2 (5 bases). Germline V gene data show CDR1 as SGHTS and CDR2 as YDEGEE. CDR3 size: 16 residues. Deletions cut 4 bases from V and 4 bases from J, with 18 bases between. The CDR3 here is CASSQEAAVPYNEQFF. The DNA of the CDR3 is TGTGCCAGCAGCCAAGAGGCAGCGGTTCCATACAATGAGCAGTTCTTC.

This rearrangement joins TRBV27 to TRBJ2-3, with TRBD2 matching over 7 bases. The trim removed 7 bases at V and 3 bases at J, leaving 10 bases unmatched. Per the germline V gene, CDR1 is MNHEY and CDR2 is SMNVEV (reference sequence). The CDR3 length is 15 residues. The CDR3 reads CASNRLGEGTDTQYF. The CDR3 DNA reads TGTGCCAGCAATAGATTGGGGGAGGGAACAGATACGCAGTATTTT.

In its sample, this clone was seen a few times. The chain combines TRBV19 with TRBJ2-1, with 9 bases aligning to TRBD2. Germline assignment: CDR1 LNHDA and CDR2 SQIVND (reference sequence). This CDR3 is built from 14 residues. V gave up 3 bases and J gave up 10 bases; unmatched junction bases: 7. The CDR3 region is CASSIVWREGEQFF. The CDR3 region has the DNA TGTGCCAGTAGTATCGTTTGGCGGGAGGGCGAGCAGTTCTTC.

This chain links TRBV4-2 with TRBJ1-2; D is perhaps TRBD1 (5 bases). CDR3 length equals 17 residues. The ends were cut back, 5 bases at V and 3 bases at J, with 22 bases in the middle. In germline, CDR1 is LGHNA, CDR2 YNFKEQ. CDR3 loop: CASSLTLSLGRDYGYTF. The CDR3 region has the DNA TGTGCCAGCAGCTTAACGCTGTCGCTGGGGCGCGACTATGGCTACACCTTC.

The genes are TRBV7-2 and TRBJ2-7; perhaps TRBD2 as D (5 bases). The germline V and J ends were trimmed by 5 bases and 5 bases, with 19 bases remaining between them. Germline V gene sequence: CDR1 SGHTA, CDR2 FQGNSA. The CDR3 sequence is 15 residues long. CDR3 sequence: CASSISGITSNEQYF. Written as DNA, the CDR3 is TGTGCCAGCAGCATTTCCGGGATCACCTCTAACGAGCAGTACTTC.

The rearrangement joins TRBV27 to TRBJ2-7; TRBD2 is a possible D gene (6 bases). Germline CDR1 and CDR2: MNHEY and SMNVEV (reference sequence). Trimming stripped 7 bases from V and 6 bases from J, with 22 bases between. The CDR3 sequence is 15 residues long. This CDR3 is CASTPWGEGLVEQYF. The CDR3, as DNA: TGTGCCAGCACCCCTTGGGGGGAAGGTCTGGTCGAGCAGTACTTC.